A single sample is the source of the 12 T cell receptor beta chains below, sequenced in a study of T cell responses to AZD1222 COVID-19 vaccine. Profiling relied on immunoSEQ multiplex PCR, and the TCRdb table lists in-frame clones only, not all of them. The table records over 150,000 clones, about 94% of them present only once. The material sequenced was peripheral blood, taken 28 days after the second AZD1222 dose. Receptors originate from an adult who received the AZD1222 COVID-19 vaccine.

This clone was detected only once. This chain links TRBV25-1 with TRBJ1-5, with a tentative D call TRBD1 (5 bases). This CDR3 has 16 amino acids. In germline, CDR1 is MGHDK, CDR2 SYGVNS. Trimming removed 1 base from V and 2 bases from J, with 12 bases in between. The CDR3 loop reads CASSESGREGNQPQHF. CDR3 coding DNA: TGTGCCAGCAGTGAATCGGGCAGGGAGGGCAATCAGCCCCAGCATTTT.

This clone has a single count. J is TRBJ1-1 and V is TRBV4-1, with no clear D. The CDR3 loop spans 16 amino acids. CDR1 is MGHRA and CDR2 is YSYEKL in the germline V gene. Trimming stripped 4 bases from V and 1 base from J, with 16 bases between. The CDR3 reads CASSPEVPGGNTEAFF. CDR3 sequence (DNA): TGCGCCAGCAGCCCCGAGGTTCCGGGAGGGAACACTGAAGCTTTCTTT.

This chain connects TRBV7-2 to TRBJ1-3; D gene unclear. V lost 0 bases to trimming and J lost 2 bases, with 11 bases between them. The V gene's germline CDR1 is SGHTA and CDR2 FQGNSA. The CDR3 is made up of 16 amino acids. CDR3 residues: CASSLAPDAPGNTIYF. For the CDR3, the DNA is TGTGCCAGCAGCTTAGCGCCGGACGCCCCTGGAAACACCATATATTTT. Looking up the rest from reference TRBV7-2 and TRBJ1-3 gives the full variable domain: GAGVSQSPSNKVTEKGKDVELRCDPISGHTALYWYRQSLGQGLEFLIYFQGNSAPDKSGLPSDRFSAERTGGSVSTLTIQRTQQEDSAVYLCASSLAPDAPGNTIYFGEGSWLTVV.

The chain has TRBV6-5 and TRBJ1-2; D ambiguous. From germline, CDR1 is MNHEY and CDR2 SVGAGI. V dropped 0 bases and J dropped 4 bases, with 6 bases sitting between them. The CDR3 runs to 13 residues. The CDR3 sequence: CASSYSVFYGYTF. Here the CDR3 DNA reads TGTGCCAGCAGTTACTCTGTCTTCTATGGCTACACCTTC.

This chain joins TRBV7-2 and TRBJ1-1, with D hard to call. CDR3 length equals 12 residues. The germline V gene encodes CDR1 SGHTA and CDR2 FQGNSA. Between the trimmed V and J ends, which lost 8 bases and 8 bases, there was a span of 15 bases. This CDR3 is CASATHRAEAFF. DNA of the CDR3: TGTGCCAGCGCCACCCATCGAGCGGAAGCTTTCTTT.

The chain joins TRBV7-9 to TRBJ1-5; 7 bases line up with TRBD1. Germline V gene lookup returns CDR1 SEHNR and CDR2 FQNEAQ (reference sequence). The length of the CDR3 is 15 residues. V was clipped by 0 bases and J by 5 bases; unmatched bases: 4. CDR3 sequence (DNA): TGTGCCAGCAGCTTAGCTACAGGGGTGGATCAGCCCCAGCATTTT. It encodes CASSLATGVDQPQHF.

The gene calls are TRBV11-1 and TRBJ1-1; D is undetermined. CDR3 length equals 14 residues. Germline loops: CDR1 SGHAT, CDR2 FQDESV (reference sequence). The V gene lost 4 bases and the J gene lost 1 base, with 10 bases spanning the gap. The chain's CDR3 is CASSSWTGNTEAFF. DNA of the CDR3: TGTGCCAGCAGCTCTTGGACGGGGAACACTGAAGCTTTCTTT.

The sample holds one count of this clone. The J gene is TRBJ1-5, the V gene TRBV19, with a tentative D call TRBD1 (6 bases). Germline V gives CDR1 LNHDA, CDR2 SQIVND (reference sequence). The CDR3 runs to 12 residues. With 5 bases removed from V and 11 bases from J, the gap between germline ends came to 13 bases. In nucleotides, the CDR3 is TGTGCCAGTAGTCCACAGGGATGGGCCCAGCATTTT. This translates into CASSPQGWAQHF.

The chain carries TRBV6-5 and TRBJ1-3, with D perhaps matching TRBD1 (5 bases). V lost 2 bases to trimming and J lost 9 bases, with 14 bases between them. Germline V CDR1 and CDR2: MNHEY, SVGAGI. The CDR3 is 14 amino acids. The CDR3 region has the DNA TGTGCCAGCAGTTACGGGGCGCGGCCCGGCACCATATATTTT. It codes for CASSYGARPGTIYF.

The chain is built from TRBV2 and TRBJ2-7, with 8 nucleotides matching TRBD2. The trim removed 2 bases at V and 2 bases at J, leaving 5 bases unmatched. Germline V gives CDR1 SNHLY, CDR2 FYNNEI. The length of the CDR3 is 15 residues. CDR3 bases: TGTGCCAGCAGTGAATCGGGGGGGACTGCCTACGAGCAGTACTTC. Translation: CASSESGGTAYEQYF.

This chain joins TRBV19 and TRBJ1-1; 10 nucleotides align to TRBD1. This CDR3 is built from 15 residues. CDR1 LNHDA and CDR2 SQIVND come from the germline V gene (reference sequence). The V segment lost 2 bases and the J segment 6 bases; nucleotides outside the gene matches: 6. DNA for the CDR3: TGTGCCAGTAGTATACTCCGGGACAGGGGCGCTGAAGCTTTCTTT. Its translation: CASSILRDRGAEAFF.

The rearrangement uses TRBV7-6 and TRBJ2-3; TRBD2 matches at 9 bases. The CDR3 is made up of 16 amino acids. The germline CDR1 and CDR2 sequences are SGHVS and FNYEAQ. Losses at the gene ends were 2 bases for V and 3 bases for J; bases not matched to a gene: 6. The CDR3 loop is CASSLSSSGGTDTQYF. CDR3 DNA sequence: TGTGCCAGCAGCTTATCGAGTAGCGGGGGAACAGATACGCAGTATTTT.